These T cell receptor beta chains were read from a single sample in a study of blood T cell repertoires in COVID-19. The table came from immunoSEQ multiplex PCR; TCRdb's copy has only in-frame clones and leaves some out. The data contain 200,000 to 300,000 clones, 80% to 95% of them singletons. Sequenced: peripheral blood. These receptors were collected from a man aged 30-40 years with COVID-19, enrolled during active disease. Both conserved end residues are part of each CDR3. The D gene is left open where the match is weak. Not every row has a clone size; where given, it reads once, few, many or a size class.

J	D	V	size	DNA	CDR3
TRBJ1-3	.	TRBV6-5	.	TGTGCCAGCAGCTCTGGGACTAGCTCTGGAAACACCATATATTTT	CASSSGTSSGNTIYF
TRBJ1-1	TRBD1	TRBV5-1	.	TGCGCCAGCAGCCCCTGGGACAGGGAGGACACTGAAGCTTTCTTT	CASSPWDREDTEAFF
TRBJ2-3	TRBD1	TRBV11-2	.	TGTGCCAGCAGCCGAACGGGACAGGGTACAGATACGCAGTATTTT	CASSRTGQGTDTQYF
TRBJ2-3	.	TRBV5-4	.	TGTGCCAGCAGCTTGGGAGGGCAAGGCGGTATTAGCACAGATACGCAGTATTTT	CASSLGGQGGISTDTQYF
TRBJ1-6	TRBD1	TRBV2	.	TGTGCCAGCAGCCCCGGGACAGGGTGGTCACCCCTCCACTTT	CASSPGTGWSPLHF
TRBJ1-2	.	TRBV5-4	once	TGTGCCAGCAGCTTGGCGGGGGTCGGCTGCACCTTC	CASSLAGVGCTF
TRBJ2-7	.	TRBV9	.	TGTGCCAGCAGCGTAGTCGAAGGGGGCGAGCAGTACTTC	CASSVVEGGEQYF
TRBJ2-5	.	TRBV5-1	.	TGCGCCAGCAGCTTGGCCTTAGGGGGCCAAGAGACCCAGTACTTC	CASSLALGGQETQYF
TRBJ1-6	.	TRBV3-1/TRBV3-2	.	TGTGCCAGCAGCCAACGGGGTGGCTTTAGAAATTCACCCCTCCACTTT	CASSQRGGFRNSPLHF
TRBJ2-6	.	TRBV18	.	TGTGCCAGCTCACCAATGACAGGCTCTGGGGCCAACGTCCTGACTTTC	CASSPMTGSGANVLTF
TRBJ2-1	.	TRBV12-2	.	TGTGCAAGTCGCTTAGCGGGAAGACTAGCCGAGAGCTCCTACAATGAGCAGTTCTTC	CASRLAGRLAESSYNEQFF
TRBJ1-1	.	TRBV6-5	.	TGTGCCAGCAGTTACTCGGCGGGGGTCAACACTGAAGCTTTCTTT	CASSYSAGVNTEAFF
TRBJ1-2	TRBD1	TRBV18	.	TGTGCCAGCACCAGAACCGGGACAGGGGCCGGCTACACCTTC	CASTRTGTGAGYTF
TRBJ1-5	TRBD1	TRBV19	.	TGTGCCAGTAGTACATTCGCCGGGACAGGGGGCAATCAGCCCCAGCATTTT	CASSTFAGTGGNQPQHF
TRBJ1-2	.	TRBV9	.	TGTGCCAGCAGCCCAGGGGCAGGGGCATACACCTTC	CASSPGAGAYTF
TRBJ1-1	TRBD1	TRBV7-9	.	TGTGCCAGCAGCTCCCGGACAGGGGAGCGCACTGAAGCTTTCTTT	CASSSRTGERTEAFF
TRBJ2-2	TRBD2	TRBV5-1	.	TGCGCCAGCAGCCCGGGACTAAACACCGGGGAGCTGTTTTTT	CASSPGLNTGELFF
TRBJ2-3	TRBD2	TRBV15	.	TGTGCCACCAGCAGTGAAGCGGGGGTTACAGATACGCAGTATTTT	CATSSEAGVTDTQYF
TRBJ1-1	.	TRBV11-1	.	TGTGCCAGCAGCTTGGCTGAAGTCACTGAAGCTTTCTTT	CASSLAEVTEAFF
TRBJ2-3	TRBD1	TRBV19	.	TGTGCCAGCACGGACAGGGGAATAGGAGATACGCAGTATTTT	CASTDRGIGDTQYF
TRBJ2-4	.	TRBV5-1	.	TGCGCCAGCAGCTTGCCGGGGGGCCAGGACATTCAGTACTTC	CASSLPGGQDIQYF
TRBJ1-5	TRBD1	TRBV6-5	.	TGTGCCACAGACAGGGTGCGGTATAGCAATCAGCCCCAGCATTTT	CATDRVRYSNQPQHF
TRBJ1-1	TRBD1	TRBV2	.	TGTGCCAGCAGCCCGGGACAGGAGACTGAAGAACACCCACTCTTT	CASSPGQETEEHPLF
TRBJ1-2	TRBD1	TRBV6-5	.	TGTGCCAGCAGTAGGACAGGGGGGGAGGGCTACACCTTC	CASSRTGGEGYTF
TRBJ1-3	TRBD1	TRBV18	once	TGTGCCAGCTCAAGGGACAGGGGGTCTAATGGAAACACCATATATTTT	CASSRDRGSNGNTIYF
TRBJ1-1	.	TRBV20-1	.	TGCAGTGCTCGTGCATTAGGAGGTTCGGACACTGAAGCTTTCTTT	CSARALGGSDTEAFF
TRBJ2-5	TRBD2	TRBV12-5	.	TGTGCTAGTGGTTTGATTAGCGGGGGGACCGTACAAGAGACCCAGTACTTC	CASGLISGGTVQETQYF
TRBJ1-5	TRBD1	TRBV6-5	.	TGTGCCAGCAGTCCGGGACAGGGAGAGGGACAGCCCCAGCATTTT	CASSPGQGEGQPQHF
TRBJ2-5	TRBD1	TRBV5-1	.	TGCGCCAGCAGCACCTCGACAGGGCTAGAGACCCAGTACTTC	CASSTSTGLETQYF
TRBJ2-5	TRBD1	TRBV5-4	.	TGTGCCAGCAGCTCCGCTTTGATAGCAGGGGGTTTGGACCAGTACTTC	CASSSALIAGGLDQYF
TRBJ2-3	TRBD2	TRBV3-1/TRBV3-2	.	TGTGCCAGCAGCTCCCGACTAGCCGACGCAGATACGCAGTATTTT	CASSSRLADADTQYF
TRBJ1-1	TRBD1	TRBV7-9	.	TGTGCCAGCAGAGGACAGGGTGAGGGCACTGAAGCTTTCTTT	CASRGQGEGTEAFF
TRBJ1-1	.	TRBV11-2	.	TGTGCCAGCAGCTTAGGGCCGTGGACTGAAGCTTTCTTT	CASSLGPWTEAFF
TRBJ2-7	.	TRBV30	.	TGTGCCTGGAGTGTACGGGGGATCTGGCAGTACTTC	CAWSVRGIWQYF
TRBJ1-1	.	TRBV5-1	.	TGCGCCAGCAGAGTCGGAGAAACGAACACTGAAGCTTTCTTT	CASRVGETNTEAFF
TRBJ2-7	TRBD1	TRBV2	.	TGTGCCAGCAATCTAGGGACAGGGGGTGAGCAGTACTTC	CASNLGTGGEQYF
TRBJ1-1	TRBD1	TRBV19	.	TGTGCCAGTAGACAGGGGTTTTTGGCTTTCTTT	CASRQGFLAFF
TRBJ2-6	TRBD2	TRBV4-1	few	TGCGCCAGCAGCCAAGTCGCGAGTACTAGCGGGGGCTCTGGGGCCAACGTCCTGACTTTC	CASSQVASTSGGSGANVLTF
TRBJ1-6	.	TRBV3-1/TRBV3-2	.	TGTGCCAGCAGCCCTCTCCAGGGAGGTGTTTCACCCCTCCACTTT	CASSPLQGGVSPLHF
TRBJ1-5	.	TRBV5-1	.	TGCGCCAGCAGCGATTTCCCCTCGGGGTCGGGTCAGCCCCAGCATTTT	CASSDFPSGSGQPQHF
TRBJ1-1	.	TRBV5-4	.	TGTGCCAGCCGACTACCAGGGCGGGAAAACACTGAAGCTTTCTTT	CASRLPGRENTEAFF
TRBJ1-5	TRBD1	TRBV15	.	TGTGCCACCAGCAGAGTCGACCGACCTCGACAGGGATATCAGCCCCAGCATTTT	CATSRVDRPRQGYQPQHF
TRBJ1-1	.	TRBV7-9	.	TGTGCCAGCAGCTCTAAGCTGAACACTGAAGCTTTCTTT	CASSSKLNTEAFF
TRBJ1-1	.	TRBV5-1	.	TGCGCCAGCAGCTTGGTTCGGGGGATGAACACTGAAGCTTTCTTT	CASSLVRGMNTEAFF
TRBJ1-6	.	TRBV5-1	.	TGCGCCAGCAGTCGAGACTATAATTCACCCCTCCACTTT	CASSRDYNSPLHF
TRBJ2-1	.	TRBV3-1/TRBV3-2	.	TGTGCCAGCAGCCTATACGGGGGATCCTACAATGAGCAGTTCTTC	CASSLYGGSYNEQFF
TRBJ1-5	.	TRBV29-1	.	TGCAGCGTGCGACAGGACTTCAATCAGCCCCAGCATTTT	CSVRQDFNQPQHF
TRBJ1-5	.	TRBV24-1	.	TGTGCCACCAGTGGGTCCGGGGTTAGCAATCAGCCCCAGCATTTT	CATSGSGVSNQPQHF
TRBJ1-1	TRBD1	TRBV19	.	TGTGCCAGTAGATACGACAGGGGAGGTACTGAAGCTTTCTTT	CASRYDRGGTEAFF
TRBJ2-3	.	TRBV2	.	TGTGCCAGCAGTGTAGAAACGCAGTATTTT	CASSVETQYF
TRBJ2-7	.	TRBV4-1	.	TGCGCCAGCAGCCTACTCGGGGGTAACTACGAGCAGTACTTC	CASSLLGGNYEQYF
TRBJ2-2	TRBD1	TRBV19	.	TGTGCCAGTACCACCCGACAGGGACGATCCGACACCGGGGAGCTGTTTTTT	CASTTRQGRSDTGELFF
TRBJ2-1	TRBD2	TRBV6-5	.	TGTGCCAGCAGCTACGGAACTAGCGGGGGTCGCAATGAGCAGTTCTTC	CASSYGTSGGRNEQFF
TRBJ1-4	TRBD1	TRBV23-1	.	TGCGCCAGCAGTCAATCTCGACTTGACAGGGTACAGGAAAAACTGTTTTTT	CASSQSRLDRVQEKLFF
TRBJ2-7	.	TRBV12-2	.	TGTGCAAGTCGCTTACGGAGCGGGGGATCCACCTACGAGCAGTACTTC	CASRLRSGGSTYEQYF
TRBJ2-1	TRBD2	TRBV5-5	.	TGTGCCAGCAGCTTCTACGGGGGGGATAATGAGCAGTTCTTC	CASSFYGGDNEQFF